This section outlines one T cell receptor beta chain sequence together with its context. Its antigen remains unknown. These data are taken from a study of B cell selection in AIRE deficiency. CD4+CD127+ cells were sorted as the conventional CD4 T cells. Findings of the study overall: Only TCRbeta was sequenced; about 37% of shared healthy Treg sequences appeared in Tconv. Shared Treg sequences were biased toward short CDR3s with few non-templated nucleotide insertions.

V was trimmed by 1 base and J by 5 bases, leaving 16 bases between them. The germline V gene has CDR1 SGHNT and CDR2 YENEEA. CDR3 size: 16 residues. The table came from immunoSEQ multiplex PCR; TCRdb's copy has only in-frame clones and leaves some out. This sample has about 24,000 clones, with 96% found just once. The specimen was CD4+CD127+ conventional T cells sorted from PBMCs. The receptor comes from a human donor in good health. The rearrangement links TRBV11-3 to TRBJ2-3; perhaps D is TRBD1 or TRBD2 (5 bases each). CDR3 coding DNA: TGTGCCAGCAGCTTAGGGAGCAGGGTCGGGGAAGATACGCAGTATTTT. Translating gives CASSLGSRVGEDTQYF. The full variable domain, in which reference TRBV11-3 and TRBJ2-3 provide the parts outside the CDR3, is EAGVVQSPRYKIIEKKQPVAFWCNPISGHNTLYWYLQNLGQGPELLIRYENEEAVDDSQLPKDRFSAERLKGVDSTLKIQPAELGDSAVYLCASSLGSRVGEDTQYFGPGTRLTVL.